Sequencing of this T cell receptor beta chain was carried out in a study of shared clonotypes between healthy human individuals. All donors were healthy HIV-negative adults lacking recent acute infections or vaccinations. Concerning this clone itself: Other DNA sequences within the sample encode an identical CDR3.

CDR1 and CDR2 (germline): MNHEY, SVGAGI. The CDR3 sequence is 14 residues long. V lost 2 bases and J 4 bases, leaving 8 bases between the germline ends. Evenly divided among several immunoSEQ plates was the genomic DNA of each subset. Method: immunoSEQ multiplex PCR; TCRdb's copy keeps in-frame clones and lacks some. Here the sample spans some 2,500,000 clones, 93% being singletons. The sample taken for sequencing was naive CD4+ T cells from PBMCs. This sample's subset: CD45RA+ positively selected. This sequence was found in a man younger than 30 in good health. Some clones in this sample may be carry-over from other donors' samples. This chain uses TRBV6-5 with TRBJ1-4; no clear D. CDR3 in amino acids: CASSYGTRNEKLFF. CDR3 nucleotide sequence: TGTGCCAGCAGTTACGGAACACGTAATGAAAAACTGTTTTTT.